These 23 T cell receptor beta chains were sequenced from one sample in a study of blood T cell repertoires in COVID-19. Assay used: immunoSEQ multiplex PCR; TCRdb lists only in-frame clones, some missing. The sample yields approximately 200,000 clones, 70% to 90% seen once. Sequenced sample: PBMCs or T cells enriched from blood (not recorded which). The source is a man aged 25-40 years who had recovered from COVID-19.

J is TRBJ1-4 and V is TRBV7-2; no reliable D call. The CDR3 spans 16 residues. The germline V gene has CDR1 SGHTA and CDR2 FQGNSA. V was pared by 1 base and J by 1 base, with 10 bases between. For the CDR3, the DNA is TGTGCCAGCAGCTTAGATCCGGGGTTAACTAATGAAAAACTGTTTTTT. As protein: CASSLDPGLTNEKLFF.

V usage is TRBV4-1 and J usage is TRBJ2-3, with 9 bases aligning to TRBD1. The CDR3 has 15 residues. V trimming: 3 bases; J trimming: 3 bases; junction bases outside the gene matches: 4. Germline V lookup: CDR1 MGHRA, CDR2 YSYEKL. CDR3 in amino acids: CASSHVTGGTDTQYF. CDR3 DNA sequence: TGCGCCAGCAGCCATGTGACAGGGGGAACAGATACGCAGTATTTT.

The J gene is TRBJ2-6, the V gene TRBV18, with TRBD1 matching 7 bases. The V gene's germline CDR1 is KGHSH and CDR2 LQKENI. There are 19 residues in the CDR3. Trimming removed 4 bases from V and 2 bases from J; junction bases left unmatched: 14. In nucleotides, the CDR3 is TGTGCCAGCTCACTTACGGGACAGACCTCGGTGACTGGGGCCAACGTCCTGACTTTC. The encoded protein is CASSLTGQTSVTGANVLTF.

The chain links TRBV2 to TRBJ2-3, with 7 bases fitting TRBD1. CDR1 and CDR2 (germline): SNHLY, FYNNEI. This CDR3 region has 14 residues. V lost 6 bases and J lost 3; bases outside the gene matches: 6. The chain's CDR3 is CASRTGPVTDTQYF. The CDR3 DNA is TGTGCCAGCAGGACAGGGCCGGTTACAGATACGCAGTATTTT.

The chain recombines TRBV5-6 with TRBJ2-7, with TRBD1 matching 9 bases. The V gene's germline CDR1 is SGHDT and CDR2 YYEEEE. The CDR3 sequence is 15 residues long. The junction had 10 bases not matched to a gene; V was cut back by 5 bases and J by 4 bases. The CDR3 DNA reads as TGTGCCAGCAGTTACCCGGGACAGGGCGGATACGAGCAGTACTTC. Translated: CASSYPGQGGYEQYF. Looking up the rest from reference TRBV5-6 and TRBJ2-7 gives the full variable domain: DAGVTQSPTHLIKTRGQQVTLRCSPKSGHDTVSWYQQALGQGPQFIFQYYEEEERQRGNFPDRFSGHQFPNYSSELNVNALLLGDSALYLCASSYPGQGGYEQYFGPGTRLTVT.

The V and J genes are TRBV2 and TRBJ1-1; D is unclear. The V gene lost 6 bases and the J gene lost 10 bases, with 9 bases spanning the gap. This CDR3 has 10 amino acids. Germline lookup yields CDR1 SNHLY and CDR2 FYNNEI. The CDR3 loop is CASRQGRAFF. The CDR3 DNA is TGTGCCAGCAGGCAAGGGAGAGCTTTCTTT.

This chain uses TRBV7-2 with TRBJ2-1, with D maybe TRBD1 (5 bases). The V gene's germline CDR1 is SGHTA and CDR2 FQGNSA. Trimming stripped 0 bases from V and 11 bases from J, with 14 bases between. This CDR3 is built from 14 residues. The CDR3 bases are TGTGCCAGCAGCTTAGCGTTTAAAACAGGCCAGCAGTTCTTC. Its translation is CASSLAFKTGQQFF.

The chain links TRBV7-4 to TRBJ1-3; 9 positions match TRBD1. CDR1 is SGHVT and CDR2 is SQSDAQ in the germline V gene. V lost 5 bases to trimming and J lost 0 bases; unmatched junction nucleotides: 8. The CDR3 contains 17 residues. CDR3 protein: CASSALGTGSSGNTIYF. CDR3 in DNA: TGTGCCAGCAGCGCATTAGGGACAGGGAGCTCTGGAAACACCATATATTTT.

The chain couples TRBV3-1 (or the pseudogene TRBV3-2) to TRBJ2-5; D is possibly TRBD2 (6 bases). The CDR3 consists of 14 residues. Trimming took 2 bases from V and 3 from J, leaving 10 bases between them. Germline assignment: CDR1 LGHDT and CDR2 YNNKEL (reference sequence). The CDR3 region is CASSQFTGEETQYF. Written as DNA, the CDR3 is TGTGCCAGCAGCCAATTTACGGGAGAAGAGACCCAGTACTTC.

CDR3 protein: CASSEAWGDYEQYF. DNA for the CDR3: TGTGCCAGCAGTGAAGCGTGGGGGGACTACGAGCAGTACTTC. The V gene is TRBV2, the J gene TRBJ2-7, with D perhaps TRBD2 (6 bases). Trimming shortened V by 0 bases and J by 3 bases, and 9 bases separated the two germline ends. The CDR3 length is 14 residues. Germline V gene sequence: CDR1 SNHLY, CDR2 FYNNEI.

The chain joins TRBV5-4 to TRBJ2-5, with D uncertain. CDR1 is SGHNT and CDR2 is YYREEE in the germline V gene (reference sequence). The CDR3 runs 11 residues. The V end was cut by 4 bases, the J end by 3 bases, with 4 bases between. The CDR3 is CASSREETQYF. Written as DNA, the CDR3 is TGTGCCAGCAGCCGTGAAGAGACCCAGTACTTC.

This clone was observed a single time. The genes are TRBV9 and TRBJ2-3; 10 bases align to TRBD2. Germline loops: CDR1 SGDLS, CDR2 YYNGEE. J was trimmed by 6 bases and V by 4 bases; bases with no gene match: 8. This CDR3 is 15 amino acids long. The DNA for the CDR3 is TGTGCCAGCAGCCCCCACCAGCGGGGGGGGGATACGCAGTATTTT. This translates into CASSPHQRGGDTQYF.

This clone showed up just once. The rearrangement links TRBV6-5 to TRBJ2-5; the match to TRBD2 covers 8 bases. CDR3 length: 16 amino acids. With V trimmed by 0 bases and J by 6 bases, 9 bases remained unmatched. The V gene's germline CDR1 is MNHEY and CDR2 SVGAGI. DNA for the CDR3: TGTGCCAGCAGTTACTCGATGGTAGCGGGGTTGCAGACCCAGTACTTC. It specifies CASSYSMVAGLQTQYF.

J is TRBJ2-1 and V is TRBV6-5, with 10 bases aligning to TRBD1. In germline, CDR1 is MNHEY, CDR2 SVGAGI. This CDR3 has 15 residues. V shed 6 bases, J shed 6 bases, and the junction held 8 bases outside the gene matches. As DNA, the CDR3 is TGTGCCAGCAGGCGTAGAGGGACAGGGGCCAATGAGCAGTTCTTC. Its translation: CASRRRGTGANEQFF.

The chain carries TRBV5-4 and TRBJ2-5, with TRBD2 matching over 8 bases. The CDR3 is made up of 15 amino acids. Germline trimming cut 1 base from V and 4 bases from J; bases unmatched to any gene: 6. In germline, CDR1 is SGHNT, CDR2 YYREEE (reference sequence). As DNA, the CDR3 is TGTGCCAGCAGCTTGAGTAGCGGGATGTCAGAGACCCAGTACTTC. Translated: CASSLSSGMSETQYF.

V is TRBV30 and J is TRBJ2-7; 8 nucleotides align to TRBD2. The CDR3 runs to 14 residues. Germline V lookup: CDR1 GTSNPN, CDR2 SVGIG (reference sequence). V lost 5 bases to trimming and J lost 3 bases; unmatched junction nucleotides: 9. The DNA of the CDR3 is TGTGCCTGGGGGTTAAAGCGGGGGCACTACGAGCAGTACTTC. This gives the protein CAWGLKRGHYEQYF.

The genes are TRBV5-1 and TRBJ2-1; the D is unclear. The CDR3 sequence is 15 residues long. CDR1 is SGHRS, CDR2 YFSETQ, per germline. V was trimmed by 0 bases and J by 0 bases, leaving 7 bases between them. In DNA form, the CDR3 reads TGCGCCAGCAGCTTGGGTAGCCCCTCCTACAATGAGCAGTTCTTC. Amino acids: CASSLGSPSYNEQFF.

The genes are TRBV6-5 and TRBJ1-5, with D perhaps matching TRBD1 (6 bases). The CDR3 consists of 13 residues. Trimming removed 8 bases from V and 5 bases from J, with 13 bases in between. Germline V gene data show CDR1 as MNHEY and CDR2 as SVGAGI. This CDR3 reads CASGGRADQPQHF. CDR3 nucleotide sequence: TGTGCCAGCGGGGGCAGGGCTGATCAGCCCCAGCATTTT.

The chain has TRBV5-1 and TRBJ2-1; tentative D call: TRBD1 (6 bases). The CDR3 totals 14 residues. Germline V lookup: CDR1 SGHRS, CDR2 YFSETQ. Trimming left V 4 bases short and J 3 bases short, with 11 bases between. CDR3 nucleotides: TGCGCCAGCAGCGTGGGGGCCCTCTACAATGAGCAGTTCTTC. Its translation: CASSVGALYNEQFF.

This clone was observed once. J is TRBJ2-7 and V is TRBV5-6, with D perhaps TRBD2 (6 bases). Germline V gene sequence: CDR1 SGHDT, CDR2 YYEEEE. The CDR3 extends over 14 amino acids. Trimming shortened V by 4 bases and J by 0 bases, and 11 bases separated the two germline ends. Written as DNA, the CDR3 is TGTGCCAGCAGCATCCGGGGGAGCTCCTACGAGCAGTACTTC. Translation gives CASSIRGSSYEQYF.

The chain couples TRBV30 to TRBJ1-1; D unresolved. V gave up 1 base and J gave up 0 bases, with 15 bases separating them. This CDR3 has 16 residues. The V gene's germline CDR1 is GTSNPN and CDR2 SVGIG (reference sequence). The CDR3 coding sequence is TGTGCCTGGAGTGGACGGTGGGCAGCGGTGAACACTGAAGCTTTCTTT. Its translation: CAWSGRWAAVNTEAFF.

The chain employs TRBV14 and TRBJ1-1; no clear D. The germline CDR1 and CDR2 sequences are SGHDN and FVKESK. CDR3 length: 18 residues. Trimming took off 1 base at V and 2 bases at J, with 20 bases between the two ends. Written as DNA, the CDR3 is TGTGCCAGCAGCCAAGTTTCTCGTTTGGGCTTTAGAAACACTGAAGCTTTCTTT. Translating it yields CASSQVSRLGFRNTEAFF.

The chain is built from TRBV19 and TRBJ2-1; D is perhaps TRBD1 (6 bases). Germline V gene data show CDR1 as LNHDA and CDR2 as SQIVND (reference sequence). The length of the CDR3 is 15 residues. V lost 8 bases to trimming and J lost 5 bases, with 19 bases between them. In nucleotides, the CDR3 is TGTGCCAGTCGACAGGACCTCCGCCCCCACAATGAGCAGTTCTTC. Its translation: CASRQDLRPHNEQFF.